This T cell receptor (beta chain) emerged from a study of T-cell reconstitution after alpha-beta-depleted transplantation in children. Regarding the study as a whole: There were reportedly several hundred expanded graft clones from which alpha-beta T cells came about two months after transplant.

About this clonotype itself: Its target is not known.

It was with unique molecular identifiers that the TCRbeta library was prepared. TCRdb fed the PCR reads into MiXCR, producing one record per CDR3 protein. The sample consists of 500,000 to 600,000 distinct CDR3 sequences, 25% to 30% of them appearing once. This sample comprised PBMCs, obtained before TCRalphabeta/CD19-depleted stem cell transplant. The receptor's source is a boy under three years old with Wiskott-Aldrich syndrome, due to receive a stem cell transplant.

CDR3 region: CASSPEGGSFYEQYF. In DNA form, the CDR3 reads TGCGCCAGCAGCCCCGAGGGGGGGTCGTTCTACGAGCAGTACTTC. The V gene is TRBV5-1, the J gene TRBJ2-7, with a possible D match to TRBD2 (7 bases). The CDR3 runs 15 residues. Germline values: CDR1 SGHRS, CDR2 YFSETQ. V lost 4 bases, J lost 3 bases, and 17 bases lay in between.